The sequence of this TCR beta chain was determined in a study of T cell repertoires and HLA-DP antigens. Study details: In vitro CD4+ alloreactivity was against HeLa-presented HLA-DP. Study-wide results and caveats: Against one allele, clones undetected before culture averaged approximately 35%; against the other, around 50%.

Points on this clone: The antigen is unknown.

This CDR3 has 14 residues. The V end lost 1 base, the J end lost 4 bases, and 10 bases lay between the germline ends. Germline CDR1 and CDR2: KGHSH and LQKENI. Primers targeted 54 TRBV and 13 TRBJ segments. For pre-culture CD4+ samples, the target was 200,000 or so T cell genomes. Clones were read by immunoSEQ multiplex PCR, and TCRdb kept only the in-frame ones, dropping some. The table has about 110,000 clones, around 92% seen once. The chain carries TRBV18 and TRBJ1-1, with TRBD1 as a possible D gene (5 bases). This sequence originates from a woman under 30 in good health and CMV-seronegative. The sequenced sample consisted of CD4+ T cells from PBMCs. CDR3 in amino acids: CASSPLGLGTEAFF. The CDR3 DNA is TGTGCCAGCTCACCACTGGGGCTAGGCACTGAAGCTTTCTTT. Looking up the rest from reference TRBV18 and TRBJ1-1 gives the full variable domain: NAGVMQNPRHLVRRRGQEARLRCSPMKGHSHVYWYRQLPEEGLKFMVYLQKENIIDESGMPKERFSAEFPKEGPSILRIQQVVRGDSAAYFCASSPLGLGTEAFFGQGTRLTVV.